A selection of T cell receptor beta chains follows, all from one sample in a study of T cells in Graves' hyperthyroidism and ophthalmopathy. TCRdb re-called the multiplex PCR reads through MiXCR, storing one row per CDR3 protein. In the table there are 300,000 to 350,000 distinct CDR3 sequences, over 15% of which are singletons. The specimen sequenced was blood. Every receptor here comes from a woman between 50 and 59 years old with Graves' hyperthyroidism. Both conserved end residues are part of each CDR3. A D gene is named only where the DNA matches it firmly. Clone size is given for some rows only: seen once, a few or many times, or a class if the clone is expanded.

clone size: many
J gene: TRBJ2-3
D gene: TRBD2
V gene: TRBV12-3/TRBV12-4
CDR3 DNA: TGTGCCAGCAGTCCGGGACTAGCGGGAGGGGCAGATACGCAGTATTTT
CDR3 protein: CASSPGLAGGADTQYF

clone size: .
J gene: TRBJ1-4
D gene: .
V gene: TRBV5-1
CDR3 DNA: TGTGCCAGCAGCCTCGGACTGAGTTATGAAAAACTGTTTTTT
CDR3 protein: CASSLGLSYEKLFF

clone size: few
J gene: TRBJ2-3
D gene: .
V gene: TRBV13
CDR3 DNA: TGTGCCAGCAGCTTAACCCGGGGATCCACAGATACGCAGTATTTT
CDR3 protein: CASSLTRGSTDTQYF

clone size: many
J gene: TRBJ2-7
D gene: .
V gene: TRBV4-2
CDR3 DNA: TGTGCCAGCAGCCAAGGCAAGGGCCACGAGCAGTACTTC
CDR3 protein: CASSQGKGHEQYF

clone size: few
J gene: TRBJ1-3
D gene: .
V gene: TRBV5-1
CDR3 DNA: TGCGCCAGCAGCTTGGCCCCAGGACCAGACTCTGGAAACACCATATATTTT
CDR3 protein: CASSLAPGPDSGNTIYF

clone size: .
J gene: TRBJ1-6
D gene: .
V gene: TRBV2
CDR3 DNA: TGTGCCAGCAGTTCCCGAATACCTGGGGGGAATTCACCCCCCCACTTT
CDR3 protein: CASSSRIPGGNSPPHF

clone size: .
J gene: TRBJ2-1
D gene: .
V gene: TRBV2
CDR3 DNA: TGTGCCAGCAGTGAAGCCTTAGGCAGGGGGGGCAATGAGCAGTTCTTC
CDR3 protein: CASSEALGRGGNEQFF

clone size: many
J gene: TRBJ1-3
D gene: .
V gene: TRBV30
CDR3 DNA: TGTGCCTGGAGACAGCTAGCTGGAAACACCATATATTTT
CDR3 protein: CAWRQLAGNTIYF

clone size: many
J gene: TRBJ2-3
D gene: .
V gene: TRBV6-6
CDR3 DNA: TGTGCCAGCAGTTACTCTGGACTTCCTATCGACACAGATACGCAGTATTTT
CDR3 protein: CASSYSGLPIDTDTQYF

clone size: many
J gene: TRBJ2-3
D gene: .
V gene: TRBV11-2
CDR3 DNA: TGTGCCAGCAGCAAACTCCGGGAGGATACGCAGTATTTT
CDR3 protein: CASSKLREDTQYF

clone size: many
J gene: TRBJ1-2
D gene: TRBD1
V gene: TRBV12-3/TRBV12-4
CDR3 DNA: TGTGCCAGCAGTGAGGGACAGGGCACTAACTATGGCTACACCTTC
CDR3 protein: CASSEGQGTNYGYTF

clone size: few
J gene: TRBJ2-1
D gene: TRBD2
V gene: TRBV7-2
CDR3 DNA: TGTGCCAGCAGCTTATTAGCGGGGGGGAGGAATGAGCAGTTCTTC
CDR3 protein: CASSLLAGGRNEQFF

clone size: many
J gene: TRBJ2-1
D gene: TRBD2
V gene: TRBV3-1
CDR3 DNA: TGTGCCAGCAGCTTCCGGGAGGGTGAGCAGTTCTTC
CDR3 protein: CASSFREGEQFF

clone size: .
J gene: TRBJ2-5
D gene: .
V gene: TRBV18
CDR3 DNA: TGTGCCAGCTCACCCCAAACCAAAGAGACCCAGTACTTC
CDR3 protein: CASSPQTKETQYF

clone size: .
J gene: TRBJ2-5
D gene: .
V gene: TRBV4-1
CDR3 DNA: TGCGCCAGCAGCCAACTCCTCGATAGCCAAGGGACCCAGTACTTC
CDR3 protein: CASSQLLDSQGTQYF

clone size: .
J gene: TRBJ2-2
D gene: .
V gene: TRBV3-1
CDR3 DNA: TGTGCCAGCAGCACTCTAAAATGGAACACCGGGGAGCTGTTTTTT
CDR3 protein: CASSTLKWNTGELFF

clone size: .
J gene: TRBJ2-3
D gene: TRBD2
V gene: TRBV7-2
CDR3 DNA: TGTGCCAGCAGCTTAGGGGTTCAGGCGGGGGGCCGGACAGATACGCAGTATTTT
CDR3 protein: CASSLGVQAGGRTDTQYF

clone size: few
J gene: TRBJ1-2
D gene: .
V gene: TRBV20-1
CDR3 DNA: TGCAGTGCTAGAGATATCTATGACGGGAGCTATGGCTACACCTTC
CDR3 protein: CSARDIYDGSYGYTF

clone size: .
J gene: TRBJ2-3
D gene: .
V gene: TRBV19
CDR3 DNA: TGTGCCAGTAGTATAACTACCCATGGCACAGATACGCAGTATTTT
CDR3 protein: CASSITTHGTDTQYF

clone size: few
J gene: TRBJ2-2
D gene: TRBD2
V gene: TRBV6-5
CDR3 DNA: TGTGCCAGCAGTTACGGGGGGGCCTGGCGGGAGGGGAACACCGGGGAGCTGTTTTTT
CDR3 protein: CASSYGGAWREGNTGELFF

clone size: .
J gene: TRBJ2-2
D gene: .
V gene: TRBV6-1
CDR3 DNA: TGTGCCAGCAGACACCCTGAGGGGCCCAACACCGGGGAGCTGTTTTTT
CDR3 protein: CASRHPEGPNTGELFF

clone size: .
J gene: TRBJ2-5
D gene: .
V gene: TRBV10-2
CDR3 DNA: TGCGCCAGCAGTGAGGCAGGTCAACAAGAGACCCAGTACTTC
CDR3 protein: CASSEAGQQETQYF

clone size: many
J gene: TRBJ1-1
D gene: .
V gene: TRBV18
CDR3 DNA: TGTGCCAGCTCACCAGACGGGGCTCGTTTTGTAACTGAAGCTTTCTTT
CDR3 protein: CASSPDGARFVTEAFF

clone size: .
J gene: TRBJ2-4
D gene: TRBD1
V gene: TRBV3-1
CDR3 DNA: TGTGCCAGCAGCCAAGTTGGGACAGGGCGTATCATTCAGTACTTC
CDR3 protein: CASSQVGTGRIIQYF

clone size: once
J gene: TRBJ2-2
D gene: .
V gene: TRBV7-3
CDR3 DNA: TGTGCCAGCAGCCCCCTCCCCGGCGGGGAGCTGTTTTTT
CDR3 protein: CASSPLPGGELFF

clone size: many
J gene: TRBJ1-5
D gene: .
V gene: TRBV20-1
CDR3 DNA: TGCAGTGCTAGAGATAGGAGGGGTGGGAGCAATCAGCCCCAGCATTTT
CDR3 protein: CSARDRRGGSNQPQHF

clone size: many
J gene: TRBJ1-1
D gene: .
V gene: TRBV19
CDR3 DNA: TGTGCCAGTAGAATACACTCGAACACTGAAGCTTTCTTT
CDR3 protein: CASRIHSNTEAFF

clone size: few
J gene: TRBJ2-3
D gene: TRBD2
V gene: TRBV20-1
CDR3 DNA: TGCAGTGCTAGATTAGCGGGGGGTCCGCAGGGTACGCAGTATTTT
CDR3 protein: CSARLAGGPQGTQYF

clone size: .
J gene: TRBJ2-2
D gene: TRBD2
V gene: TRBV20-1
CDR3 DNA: TGCAGTGCAAACAGCGGGAGTGGCACCGGGGAGCTGTTTTTT
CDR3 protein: CSANSGSGTGELFF

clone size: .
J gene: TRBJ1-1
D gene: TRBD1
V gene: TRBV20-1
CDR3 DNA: TGCAGTGCTAGAGCTTCCGGGACAGGAAACACTGAAGCTTTCTTT
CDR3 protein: CSARASGTGNTEAFF